Following are 23 T cell receptor beta chains from one sample sequenced in a study of blood T cell repertoires in COVID-19. The method was immunoSEQ multiplex PCR; TCRdb's version includes in-frame clones alone and lacks a portion of them. The sample includes under 200,000 clones, about 88% seen only once; the top ten take around 7%. The source material was peripheral blood. The origin of the receptors is a woman older than 75 in a cohort sampled during active or convalescent COVID-19.

This chain uses TRBV7-2 with TRBJ2-7; D gene uncertain. Trimming pared 5 bases from V and 1 base from J, leaving 6 bases between. CDR3 length: 12 residues. CDR1 SGHTA and CDR2 FQGNSA come from the germline V gene. CDR3 sequence (DNA): TGTGCCAGCAGCACCAGATCCTACGAGCAGTACTTC. It translates to CASSTRSYEQYF.

This clone was found once. As DNA, the CDR3 is TGTGCCAGTAGGAGCCCGGGACAGGGAAACACCGGGGAGCTGTTTTTT. As protein: CASRSPGQGNTGELFF. The chain employs TRBV19 and TRBJ2-2; TRBD1 agrees at 9 bases. CDR1 is LNHDA, CDR2 SQIVND, per germline (reference sequence). Trimming removed 6 bases from V and 2 bases from J; junction bases left unmatched: 7. The CDR3 has 16 amino acids.

The rearrangement uses TRBV24-1 and TRBJ2-3; 7 bases agree with TRBD1. Germline CDR1 is KGHDR and CDR2 is SFDVKD. This CDR3 region has 13 residues. With V trimmed by 9 bases and J by 2 bases, 4 bases remained unmatched. CDR3 amino acids: CATEDRNTDTQYF. CDR3 nucleotide sequence: TGTGCCACCGAGGACAGGAACACAGATACGCAGTATTTT.

The chain carries TRBV2 and TRBJ2-2, with D possibly being TRBD2 (6 bases). Trimming removed 2 bases from V and 6 bases from J, with 10 bases in between. Per germline, CDR1 SNHLY and CDR2 FYNNEI. The CDR3 covers 14 residues. The CDR3 here is CASSERRDAGELFF. In DNA form, the CDR3 reads TGTGCCAGCAGTGAACGGCGGGACGCCGGGGAGCTGTTTTTT.

V and J are TRBV29-1 and TRBJ1-1; TRBD1 matches at 9 bases. Germline CDR1 and CDR2: SQVTM and ANQGSEA. Trimming cost V 7 bases and J 2 bases; bases outside gene matches: 8. This CDR3 contains 14 residues. The CDR3 DNA reads TGCAGCGGACGGGACAGGGCGGATAACACTGAAGCTTTCTTT. Protein sequence: CSGRDRADNTEAFF.

This clone was seen just once. The rearrangement uses TRBV2 and TRBJ2-5; maybe TRBD2 (5 bases). Germline-derived CDR1 and CDR2 are SNHLY and FYNNEI. There are 17 residues in the CDR3. Trimming left V 1 base short and J 2 bases short, with 17 bases between. The CDR3 nucleotides are TGTGCCAGCAGTGAAGATGGGCCCACTAGAGGTCAAGAGACCCAGTACTTC. Translated: CASSEDGPTRGQETQYF.

The CDR3 sequence: CAWGTGGLGEKLFF. CDR3 sequence (DNA): TGTGCCTGGGGCACCGGGGGACTAGGGGAAAAACTGTTTTTT. This chain joins TRBV30 and TRBJ1-4; D may be TRBD1 (5 bases). There are 14 residues in the CDR3. From germline, CDR1 is GTSNPN and CDR2 SVGIG (reference sequence). V was shortened by 5 bases and J by 8 bases, with 18 bases between the two germline ends.

The chain combines TRBV28 with TRBJ2-3; 8 bases are shared with TRBD2. Trimming at V came to 2 bases and at J to 3 bases, leaving 4 bases not matched to a gene. The germline V gene encodes CDR1 MDHEN and CDR2 SYDVKM. CDR3 length equals 15 residues. The CDR3 nucleotides read TGTGCCAGCAGTTTACTAGCGGGCCGAACAGATACGCAGTATTTT. It translates to CASSLLAGRTDTQYF.

The V call is TRBV4-3, the J call TRBJ1-3, with D unclear. The CDR3 is 13 residues long. V was clipped by 0 bases and J by 3 bases, with 3 bases between them. Germline values: CDR1 LGHNA, CDR2 YSLEER. The CDR3 spells CASSQDSGNTIYF. The CDR3 DNA reads as TGCGCCAGCAGCCAAGACAGTGGAAACACCATATATTTT.

This chain uses TRBV4-2 with TRBJ2-3, with 11 bases matching TRBD1. V shed 11 bases, J shed 4 bases, and the junction held 14 bases outside the gene matches. Germline CDR1 is LGHNA and CDR2 is YNFKEQ. The CDR3 runs 16 residues. In DNA, the CDR3 is TGTGCCTCCGCCCGCAGTGGACAGGGGGCCGCAGATACGCAGTATTTT. This codes for CASARSGQGAADTQYF.

V gene TRBV11-2 combines with J gene TRBJ1-4, with unresolved D. Germline V gene data show CDR1 as SGHAT and CDR2 as FQNNGV. Trimming stripped 2 bases from V and 8 bases from J, with 9 bases between. This CDR3 is 13 amino acids long. The CDR3 DNA follows: TGTGCCAGCAGCTTAAATCCGGGGGAAAAACTGTTTTTT. It specifies CASSLNPGEKLFF.

The chain employs TRBV29-1 and TRBJ2-3; 7 positions agree with TRBD1. From germline, CDR1 is SQVTM and CDR2 ANQGSEA. V gave up 3 bases and J gave up 4 bases; unmatched junction bases: 13. The CDR3 has 16 amino acids. The CDR3 reads CSVDLGTAYSADTQYF. CDR3 nucleotides: TGCAGCGTTGATTTGGGGACAGCTTATTCCGCAGATACGCAGTATTTT.

The chain couples TRBV6-5 to TRBJ1-1; D is possibly TRBD1 (6 bases). Deletions cut 3 bases from V and 2 bases from J, with 13 bases between. CDR1 and CDR2 from the germline V gene are MNHEY and SVGAGI. The CDR3 spans 15 residues. The CDR3 protein is CASSYQTGLNTEAFF. In DNA form, the CDR3 reads TGTGCCAGCAGTTATCAAACAGGGCTAAACACTGAAGCTTTCTTT.

This sequence joins TRBV28 and TRBJ2-1; 12 bases match TRBD2. The CDR3 runs 18 residues. Losses at the gene ends were 6 bases for V and 7 bases for J; bases not matched to a gene: 16. Germline V gene data show CDR1 as MDHEN and CDR2 as SYDVKM. For the CDR3, the DNA is TGTGCCAGCAGCCCGCCGGCGGGTACTAGCGGGGGGTGGAATGAGCAGTTCTTC. This gives the protein CASSPPAGTSGGWNEQFF. Full variable domain (remainder filled in from reference TRBV28 and TRBJ2-1): DVKVTQSSRYLVKRTGEKVFLECVQDMDHENMFWYRQDPGLGLRLIYFSYDVKMKEKGDIPEGYSVSREKKERFSLILESASTNQTSMYLCASSPPAGTSGGWNEQFFGPGTRLTVL.

V gene TRBV5-1 combines with J gene TRBJ2-1; 9 bases map to TRBD2. The CDR3 is made up of 17 amino acids. V lost 0 bases, J lost 7 bases, and 11 bases stayed unmatched. The germline gives CDR1 SGHRS, CDR2 YFSETQ. CDR3 protein: CASSLEPRGRAVNEQFF. The CDR3 region has the DNA TGCGCCAGCAGCTTGGAGCCGCGCGGGAGGGCCGTGAATGAGCAGTTCTTC.

This clone was counted once. V usage is TRBV12-3 or TRBV12-4 and J usage is TRBJ1-2, with D hard to call. The ends were cut back, 10 bases at V and 11 bases at J, with 17 bases in the middle. The length of the CDR3 is 11 residues. CDR3 amino acids: CATKYAERYTF. In DNA, the CDR3 is TGTGCCACGAAATACGCGGAGAGGTACACCTTC.

The genes are TRBV28 and TRBJ2-4; the D gene is possibly TRBD2 (5 bases). The germline V gene has CDR1 MDHEN and CDR2 SYDVKM. This CDR3 is 15 amino acids long. With 4 bases removed from V and 0 bases from J, the gap between germline ends came to 10 bases. For the CDR3, the DNA is TGTGCCAGCAGTTCTTCTGAGGGAGCCAAAAACATTCAGTACTTC. It translates to CASSSSEGAKNIQYF.

The V gene is TRBV27, the J gene TRBJ2-7, with 9 bases identical to TRBD2. The V and J ends lost 6 bases and 0 bases, in that order; junction bases with no gene match: 9. CDR3 length equals 16 residues. Germline-derived CDR1 and CDR2 are MNHEY and SMNVEV (reference sequence). CDR3 residues: CASRARLAGYSYEQYF. The CDR3 nucleotides are TGTGCCAGCAGAGCCAGGCTAGCGGGGTACTCCTACGAGCAGTACTTC.

This rearrangement joins TRBV28 to TRBJ2-7; 7 positions match TRBD1. The CDR3 spans 15 residues. Germline V gene sequence: CDR1 MDHEN, CDR2 SYDVKM. The J segment lost 4 bases and the V segment lost 8 bases, leaving 14 bases of the junction unmatched. This CDR3 is CASLPRPGTEYEQYF. CDR3 coding DNA: TGTGCCAGCCTACCCCGACCAGGGACAGAGTACGAGCAGTACTTC.

The chain links TRBV27 to TRBJ1-1; D gene uncertain. V was pared by 6 bases and J by 4 bases, with 15 bases between. The CDR3 consists of 14 residues. From germline, CDR1 is MNHEY and CDR2 SMNVEV (reference sequence). CDR3 nucleotide sequence: TGTGCCAGCAGCTCTACTAGAGGGAGCACTGAAGCTTTCTTT. It encodes CASSSTRGSTEAFF.

V is TRBV5-1 and J is TRBJ2-7, with 9 bases aligning to TRBD2. The CDR3 consists of 14 residues. The trim removed 3 bases at V and 5 bases at J, leaving 6 bases unmatched. Germline V gives CDR1 SGHRS, CDR2 YFSETQ. CDR3 loop: CASSSGLASHEQYV. The CDR3 DNA reads TGCGCCAGCAGCTCGGGACTAGCTAGCCACGAGCAGTACGTC.

The V gene is TRBV10-1, the J gene TRBJ2-3; the D gene is possibly TRBD2 (6 bases). CDR1 is WNHNN and CDR2 is SYGVQD in the germline V gene (reference sequence). The germline V and J ends were trimmed by 5 bases and 0 bases, with 12 bases remaining between them. The CDR3 has 15 amino acids. This CDR3 reads CASSSTSSSTDTQYF. CDR3 coding DNA: TGCGCCAGCAGTTCGACTAGTTCAAGCACAGATACGCAGTATTTT.

V gene TRBV30 combines with J gene TRBJ1-4, with D tentatively TRBD1 (5 bases). The CDR3 spans 13 residues. Germline loops: CDR1 GTSNPN, CDR2 SVGIG (reference sequence). Trimming shortened V by 8 bases and J by 2 bases, and 12 bases separated the two germline ends. The CDR3 region is CAAGGWTNEKLFF. CDR3 DNA sequence: TGTGCCGCGGGGGGTTGGACTAATGAAAAACTGTTTTTT.